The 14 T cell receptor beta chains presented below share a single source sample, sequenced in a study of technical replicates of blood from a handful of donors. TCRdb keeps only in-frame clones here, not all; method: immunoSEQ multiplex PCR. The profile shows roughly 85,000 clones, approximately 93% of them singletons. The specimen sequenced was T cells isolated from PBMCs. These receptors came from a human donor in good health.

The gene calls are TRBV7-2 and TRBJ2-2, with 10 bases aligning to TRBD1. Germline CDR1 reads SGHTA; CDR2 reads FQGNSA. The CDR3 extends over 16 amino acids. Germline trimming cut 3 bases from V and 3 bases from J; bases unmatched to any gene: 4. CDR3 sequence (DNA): TGTGCCAGCAGCTTGTCGACAGGGGGCCACACCGGGGAGCTGTTTTTT. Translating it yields CASSLSTGGHTGELFF.

CDR3 nucleotides: TGTGCCAGCAGCCCCTGGCGGAGTTCCTACAATGAGCAGTTCTTC. Translated, it gives CASSPWRSSYNEQFF. The chain couples TRBV14 to TRBJ2-1; D is unclear. Germline V gene lookup returns CDR1 SGHDN and CDR2 FVKESK. V lost 4 bases to trimming and J lost 1 base, with 11 bases between them. This CDR3 region has 15 residues.

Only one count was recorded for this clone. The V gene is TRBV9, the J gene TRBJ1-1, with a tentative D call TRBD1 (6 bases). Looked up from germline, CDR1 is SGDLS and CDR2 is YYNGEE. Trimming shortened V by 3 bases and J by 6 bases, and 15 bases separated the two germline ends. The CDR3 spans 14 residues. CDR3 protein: CASSAQGRGAEAFF. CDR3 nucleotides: TGTGCCAGCAGCGCACAGGGTCGAGGAGCTGAAGCTTTCTTT.

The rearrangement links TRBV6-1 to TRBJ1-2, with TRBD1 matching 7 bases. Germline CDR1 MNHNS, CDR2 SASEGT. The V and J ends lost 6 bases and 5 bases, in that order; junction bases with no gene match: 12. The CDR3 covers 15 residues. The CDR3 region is CASSSTGADRYGYTF. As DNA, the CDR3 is TGTGCCAGCAGCTCTACAGGGGCGGATAGGTATGGCTACACCTTC.

CDR3 DNA: TGCGCCAGTAGAGAAATAACTAATGAAAAACTGTTTTTT. Residues: CASREITNEKLFF. This rearrangement joins TRBV5-1 to TRBJ1-4, with no clear D. The CDR3 runs to 13 residues. CDR1 and CDR2 from the germline V gene are SGHRS and YFSETQ. With 8 bases removed from V and 1 base from J, the gap between germline ends came to 9 bases.

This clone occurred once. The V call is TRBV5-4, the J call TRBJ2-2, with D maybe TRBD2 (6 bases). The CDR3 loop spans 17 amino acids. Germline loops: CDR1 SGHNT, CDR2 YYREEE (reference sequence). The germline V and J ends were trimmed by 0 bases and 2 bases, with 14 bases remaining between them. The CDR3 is CASSLAVSGSNTGELFF. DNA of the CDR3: TGTGCCAGCAGCTTGGCCGTTAGCGGCTCAAACACCGGGGAGCTGTTTTTT.

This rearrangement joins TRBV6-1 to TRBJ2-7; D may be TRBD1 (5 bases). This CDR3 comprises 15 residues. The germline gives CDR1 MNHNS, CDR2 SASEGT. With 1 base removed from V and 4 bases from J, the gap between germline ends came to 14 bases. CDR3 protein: CASSEEQGPPYEQYF. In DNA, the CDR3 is TGTGCCAGCAGTGAAGAGCAGGGTCCCCCTTACGAGCAGTACTTC.

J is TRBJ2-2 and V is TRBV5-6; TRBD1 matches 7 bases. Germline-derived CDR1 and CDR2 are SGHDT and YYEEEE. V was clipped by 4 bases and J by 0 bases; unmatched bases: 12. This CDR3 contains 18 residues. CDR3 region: CASSNPRDSLANTGELFF. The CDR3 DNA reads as TGTGCCAGCAGCAACCCCCGGGACAGCCTTGCGAACACCGGGGAGCTGTTTTTT.

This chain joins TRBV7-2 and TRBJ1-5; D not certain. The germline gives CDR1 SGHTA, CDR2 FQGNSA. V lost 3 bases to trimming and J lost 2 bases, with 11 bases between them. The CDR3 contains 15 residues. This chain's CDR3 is CASSFAAVGNQPQHF. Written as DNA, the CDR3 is TGTGCCAGCAGCTTCGCCGCGGTTGGCAATCAGCCCCAGCATTTT.

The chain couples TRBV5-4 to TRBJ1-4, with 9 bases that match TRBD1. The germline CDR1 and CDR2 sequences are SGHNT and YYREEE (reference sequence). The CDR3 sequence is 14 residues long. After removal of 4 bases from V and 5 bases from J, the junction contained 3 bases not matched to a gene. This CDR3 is CASSGDRENEKLFF. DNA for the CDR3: TGTGCCAGCAGCGGGGACAGGGAGAATGAAAAACTGTTTTTT.

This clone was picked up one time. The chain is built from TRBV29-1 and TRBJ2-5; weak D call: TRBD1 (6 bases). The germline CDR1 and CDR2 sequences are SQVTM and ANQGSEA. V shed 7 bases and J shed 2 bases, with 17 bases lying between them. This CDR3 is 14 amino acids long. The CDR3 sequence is CSGWDTGLQETQYF. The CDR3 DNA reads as TGCAGCGGGTGGGACACTGGCCTGCAAGAGACCCAGTACTTC.

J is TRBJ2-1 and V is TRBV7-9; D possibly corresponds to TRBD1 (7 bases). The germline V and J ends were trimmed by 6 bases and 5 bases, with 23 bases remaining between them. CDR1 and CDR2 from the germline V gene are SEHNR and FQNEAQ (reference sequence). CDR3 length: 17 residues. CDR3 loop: CASRHWEDRLLHNEQFF. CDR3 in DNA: TGTGCCAGCAGACATTGGGAGGACAGGCTGTTGCACAATGAGCAGTTCTTC.

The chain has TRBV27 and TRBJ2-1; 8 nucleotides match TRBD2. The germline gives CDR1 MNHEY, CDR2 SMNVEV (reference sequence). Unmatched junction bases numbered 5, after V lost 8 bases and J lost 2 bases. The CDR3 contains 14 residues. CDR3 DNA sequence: TGTGCCAGCTCTTTAGCGGGACCCTACAATGAGCAGTTCTTC. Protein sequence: CASSLAGPYNEQFF.

The CDR3 spells CASTGIGNQPQHF. CDR3 nucleotides: TGTGCCAGCACAGGGATCGGAAATCAGCCCCAGCATTTT. The chain links TRBV2 to TRBJ1-5; possible D gene TRBD1, 5 bases. Germline V gene lookup returns CDR1 SNHLY and CDR2 FYNNEI. V lost 7 bases to trimming and J lost 4 bases, with 11 bases between them. The CDR3 consists of 13 residues.